This T cell receptor beta chain was recorded in a study of T cell responses to AZD1222 COVID-19 vaccine. In the case of this clone: Its matching antigen is unknown.

The study's findings and limits: Two AZD1222 administrations were followed by greater Spike-specific TCR breadth and depth. White British donors predominated, females outnumbered males, and clonal diversity was possibly underestimated.

Method: immunoSEQ multiplex PCR; TCRdb's copy keeps in-frame clones and lacks some. The sample lists 100,000 to 150,000 clones; about 90% were seen once. Material: peripheral blood, obtained on day 0 of AZD1222 vaccination. The clonotype originates from an adult in good health.

CDR3 residues: CASSPGQGAGGYTF. In nucleotides, the CDR3 is TGTGCCAGCAGCCCTGGACAGGGGGCAGGGGGCTACACCTTC. The V gene is TRBV28, the J gene TRBJ1-2; 11 positions match TRBD1. The CDR3 spans 14 residues. Germline V gene sequence: CDR1 MDHEN, CDR2 SYDVKM. The ends lost 6 bases at V and 8 bases at J; junction bases unmatched: 8.